This is a list of T cell receptor beta chains from one sample in a study of blood T cell repertoires in COVID-19. Repertoires were generated with immunoSEQ multiplex PCR, while TCRdb's copy carries only in-frame clones and drops some. The table lists around 340,000 clones, around 83% of them singletons. The sample consisted of peripheral blood. All receptors derive from a man aged 25-45 years with active or convalescent COVID-19. Each CDR3 is given with its conserved first and last residue. The order of the fields is V gene, D gene, CDR3 length, CDR3 protein. D genes are given only for firm matches.

V gene: TRBV7-8
D gene: TRBD1
CDR3 length: 14
CDR3 protein: CASSFTGQLYGYTF

V gene: TRBV13
D gene: -
CDR3 length: 12
CDR3 protein: CASSPTEDTQYF

V gene: TRBV4-3
D gene: -
CDR3 length: 14
CDR3 protein: CASSQGLVTETQYF

V gene: TRBV4-3
D gene: -
CDR3 length: 13
CDR3 protein: CASSIGGGTEAFF

V gene: TRBV27
D gene: -
CDR3 length: 20
CDR3 protein: CASSSTAGQLRLRVYNEQFF

V gene: TRBV4-2
D gene: -
CDR3 length: 15
CDR3 protein: CASSQDGSGGQPQHF

V gene: TRBV9
D gene: -
CDR3 length: 15
CDR3 protein: CASSVAGGLGNEQFF

V gene: TRBV15
D gene: -
CDR3 length: 16
CDR3 protein: CATSRGWGPANTEAFF

V gene: TRBV4-3
D gene: -
CDR3 length: 14
CDR3 protein: CASSQEGTGVGHTF

V gene: TRBV6-6
D gene: -
CDR3 length: 13
CDR3 protein: CASSYSVSYGYTF

V gene: TRBV10-1
D gene: -
CDR3 length: 15
CDR3 protein: CASSPFGGLSYEQYF

V gene: TRBV27
D gene: -
CDR3 length: 18
CDR3 protein: CASSTLSVSSTGPNEQFF

V gene: TRBV5-1
D gene: -
CDR3 length: 15
CDR3 protein: CASSLSGVSTDTQYF

V gene: TRBV30
D gene: -
CDR3 length: 13
CDR3 protein: CAWSPGHTYEQYF

V gene: TRBV30
D gene: -
CDR3 length: 14
CDR3 protein: CAWRVAGELYEQYF

V gene: TRBV28
D gene: -
CDR3 length: 13
CDR3 protein: CASSPGMGIEQFF

V gene: TRBV11-2
D gene: -
CDR3 length: 14
CDR3 protein: CASSLEGPNTEAFF

V gene: TRBV6-5
D gene: -
CDR3 length: 13
CDR3 protein: CATTGTLNSPLHF

V gene: TRBV24-1
D gene: -
CDR3 length: 11
CDR3 protein: CATSESREQYF

V gene: TRBV3-1/TRBV3-2
D gene: -
CDR3 length: 17
CDR3 protein: CASSHCTGIESNQPQHF

V gene: TRBV19
D gene: -
CDR3 length: 16
CDR3 protein: CASSELRAGLSYGYTF

V gene: TRBV19
D gene: TRBD1
CDR3 length: 16
CDR3 protein: CASSGGQGWVAGELFF

V gene: TRBV24-1
D gene: TRBD1
CDR3 length: 13
CDR3 protein: CATSRTGNYEQYF

V gene: TRBV18
D gene: TRBD1
CDR3 length: 14
CDR3 protein: CASSPTGGDTEAFF

V gene: TRBV5-1
D gene: -
CDR3 length: 15
CDR3 protein: CASSSTARGNSPLHF

V gene: TRBV28
D gene: -
CDR3 length: 13
CDR3 protein: CASSLARWARAFF

V gene: TRBV4-2
D gene: -
CDR3 length: 15
CDR3 protein: CASSQAVGTTDTQYF

V gene: TRBV30
D gene: -
CDR3 length: 13
CDR3 protein: CAWSMESQTVANF

V gene: TRBV19
D gene: -
CDR3 length: 13
CDR3 protein: CASSRAGPGELFF

V gene: TRBV18
D gene: -
CDR3 length: 13
CDR3 protein: CASSPNYDGEQFF

V gene: TRBV19
D gene: -
CDR3 length: 13
CDR3 protein: CASTVTGTDTQYF

V gene: TRBV7-3
D gene: TRBD1
CDR3 length: 15
CDR3 protein: CASSRDSSGNQPQHF

V gene: TRBV6-5
D gene: TRBD2
CDR3 length: 14
CDR3 protein: CASSSSGRRNEQFF

V gene: TRBV19
D gene: TRBD2
CDR3 length: 15
CDR3 protein: CASSIRAGGPYEQYF

V gene: TRBV18
D gene: TRBD1
CDR3 length: 15
CDR3 protein: CASSPDGQGTDTQYF

V gene: TRBV19
D gene: TRBD1
CDR3 length: 14
CDR3 protein: CASSDRGGNQPQHF

V gene: TRBV19
D gene: -
CDR3 length: 16
CDR3 protein: CASSIDGEVPRDEQFF

V gene: TRBV2
D gene: TRBD2
CDR3 length: 15
CDR3 protein: CASIPGGGRQETQYF

V gene: TRBV7-2
D gene: TRBD2
CDR3 length: 18
CDR3 protein: CASSLGASGGRTTGELFF

V gene: TRBV7-9
D gene: -
CDR3 length: 13
CDR3 protein: CASNDNTDTEAFF

V gene: TRBV4-1
D gene: -
CDR3 length: 14
CDR3 protein: CASSQPGRRYEQYF

V gene: TRBV19
D gene: -
CDR3 length: 15
CDR3 protein: CASSFYSSDSYEQYF

V gene: TRBV4-1
D gene: TRBD1
CDR3 length: 16
CDR3 protein: CASSQETGSSNYGYTF